Each of the 11 T cell receptor beta chains below was sequenced from the same sample in a study of CD4 T cells in relation to SARS-CoV-2 and coronaviruses. CD4+ T cells from unexposed donors were obtained before the COVID-19 pandemic (2011-2018). Profiling relied on immunoSEQ multiplex PCR, and the TCRdb table lists in-frame clones only, not all of them. This sample has more than 50,000 clones, with more than 80% found just once. The sample consisted of memory CD4+ T cells from PBMCs. These receptors were obtained from a human donor in good health.

This chain uses TRBV20-1 with TRBJ1-1; unclear D gene. The germline gives CDR1 DFQATT, CDR2 SNEGSKA (reference sequence). This CDR3 spans 11 amino acids. The germline V and J ends were trimmed by 6 bases and 4 bases, with 9 bases remaining between them. The CDR3 DNA sequence: TGCAGTGCAAGACTGTCCACTGAAGCTTTCTTT. Its protein product is CSARLSTEAFF.

This chain uses TRBV3-1 (or the pseudogene TRBV3-2) with TRBJ2-1; 10 bases fit TRBD2. The CDR3 contains 15 residues. Germline V gene lookup returns CDR1 LGHDT and CDR2 YNNKEL (reference sequence). V shed 8 bases and J 6 bases; nucleotides not matched to a gene: 10. The CDR3 region is CASGILAGVGNEQFF. The CDR3 DNA reads as TGTGCCAGCGGCATCCTAGCGGGAGTGGGCAATGAGCAGTTCTTC.

V and J are TRBV3-1 (or the pseudogene TRBV3-2) and TRBJ1-4; 7 positions agree with TRBD1. CDR1 LGHDT and CDR2 YNNKEL come from the germline V gene (reference sequence). Germline trimming cut 4 bases from V and 4 bases from J; bases unmatched to any gene: 6. The CDR3 length is 15 residues. The chain's CDR3 is CASSLGTVYNEKLFF. The CDR3 nucleotides are TGTGCCAGCAGCCTCGGGACAGTCTATAATGAAAAACTGTTTTTT.

The V call is TRBV27, the J call TRBJ1-4; 9 bases map to TRBD1. Germline V gene sequence: CDR1 MNHEY, CDR2 SMNVEV (reference sequence). With V trimmed by 7 bases and J by 0 bases, 6 bases remained unmatched. CDR3 length equals 16 residues. The CDR3 DNA sequence: TGTGCCAGCAAGGACAGGGGCGTTGCAACTAATGAAAAACTGTTTTTT. It specifies CASKDRGVATNEKLFF.

The CDR3 sequence: CASSEKYGGAYGYTF. In DNA form, the CDR3 reads TGTGCCAGCAGTGAAAAATACGGGGGAGCTTATGGCTACACCTTC. The chain couples TRBV6-1 to TRBJ1-2, with D tentatively TRBD1 (5 bases). CDR1 MNHNS and CDR2 SASEGT come from the germline V gene. This CDR3 comprises 15 residues. V lost 2 bases to trimming and J lost 5 bases, with 15 bases between them.

The chain employs TRBV7-3 and TRBJ1-1; the D is unclear. Germline CDR1 reads SGHTA; CDR2 reads FQGTGA. The CDR3 totals 13 residues. V was cut by 4 bases and J by 0 bases, with 6 bases left in between. The CDR3 DNA sequence: TGTGCCAGCAGCTCCCGTATGAACACTGAAGCTTTCTTT. Its protein is CASSSRMNTEAFF.

The chain uses TRBV28 and TRBJ2-7; D might be TRBD2 (5 bases). The CDR3 runs to 14 residues. V lost 7 bases and J lost 1, with 14 bases in between. Germline assignment: CDR1 MDHEN and CDR2 SYDVKM. CDR3 DNA: TGTGCCAGCACCCCGGCCGGGAAGTCCTACGAGCAGTACTTC. Its translation is CASTPAGKSYEQYF.

This clone showed up just a few times. The chain joins TRBV5-8 to TRBJ1-1; D is possibly TRBD1 (5 bases). Looked up from germline, CDR1 is SGHTS and CDR2 is YDEGEE. V was shortened by 0 bases and J by 11 bases, with 17 bases between the two germline ends. This CDR3 has 14 residues. CDR3 in amino acids: CASSLVVRASSAFF. The CDR3 DNA follows: TGTGCCAGCAGCTTGGTTGTCAGGGCGTCTTCTGCTTTCTTT.

The V and J genes are TRBV4-2 and TRBJ1-2; D remains unclear. The CDR3 runs 16 residues. Germline V lookup: CDR1 LGHNA, CDR2 YNFKEQ. Deletions cut 1 base from V and 4 bases from J, with 16 bases between. The DNA of the CDR3 is TGTGCCAGCAGCCAAGTCCTTCAGACCGGAATCTATGGCTACACCTTC. This translates into CASSQVLQTGIYGYTF.

This chain joins TRBV19 and TRBJ2-7; 8 bases align to TRBD1. Losses at the gene ends were 6 bases for V and 2 bases for J; bases not matched to a gene: 9. This CDR3 contains 15 residues. From germline, CDR1 is LNHDA and CDR2 SQIVND (reference sequence). In DNA form, the CDR3 reads TGTGCCAGTAGCCTACACGGGACAGGAGCCTACGAGCAGTACTTC. As protein: CASSLHGTGAYEQYF.

J is TRBJ1-2 and V is TRBV5-4; 8 bases align to TRBD1. The germline V gene encodes CDR1 SGHNT and CDR2 YYREEE (reference sequence). This CDR3 is 14 amino acids long. Unmatched junction bases numbered 1, after V lost 3 bases and J lost 0 bases. CDR3 sequence: CASSSGGSNYGYTF. CDR3 DNA sequence: TGTGCCAGCAGCTCAGGGGGCTCTAACTATGGCTACACCTTC.